This T cell receptor (beta chain) is drawn from a study of T cell responses to AZD1222 COVID-19 vaccine. Study overall: Second doses that came at about 4 or about 12 weeks were put together. Study-wide findings and caveats: Vaccination with two AZD1222 doses was followed by a rise in Spike-specific TCR breadth and depth. Only five or six AZD1222 recipients tested seropositive at baseline. Reportedly, close to half of spike-specific TCRs are directed against unmutated variant regions.

Profiling relied on immunoSEQ multiplex PCR, and the TCRdb table lists in-frame clones only, not all of them. The data contain 65,000 to 90,000 clones, approximately 88% of them seen just once; the ten biggest clones take up around 19%. Concerning this clone: Its antigen is as yet unknown.

Trimming stripped 1 base from V and 7 bases from J, with 14 bases between. The CDR3 is made up of 15 amino acids. The germline CDR1 and CDR2 sequences are SEHNR and FQNEAQ (reference sequence). The clonotype originates from an adult in good health. The genes are TRBV7-9 and TRBJ2-1; the D is unclear. The sequenced sample was peripheral blood, obtained on day 0 of AZD1222 vaccination. The DNA of the CDR3 is TGTGCCAGCAGCTTAGTCGCGCTCTCGGAGAATGAGCAGTTCTTC. It is translated as CASSLVALSENEQFF.